Listed here are 26 T cell receptor beta chains from one sample, sequenced in a study of tumor and adjacent non-tumor tissue in lung cancer. TCRbeta libraries were built with three rounds of nested PCR, modified from ARM-PCR. One entry per CDR3 protein results from TCRdb running MiXCR on the multiplex PCR reads. The sample lists 60,000 to 85,000 distinct CDR3 sequences, around 80% occurring once. No cell sorting was done before RNA was extracted from the tissue. The sequenced sample was lung tumor tissue. These receptors were obtained from a woman aged 45-60 years with non-small cell lung cancer.

The V and J genes are TRBV6-5 and TRBJ2-1, with 7 bases that match TRBD2. V was clipped by 5 bases and J by 16 bases; unmatched bases: 8. Germline values: CDR1 MNHEY, CDR2 SVGAGI. This CDR3 spans 11 amino acids. CDR3 region: CASSLADGQFF. CDR3 DNA sequence: TGTGCCAGCAGTCTAGCGGATGGGCAATTCTTC.

This clonotype was recorded only once. This CDR3 is missing its conserved last phenylalanine or tryptophan, likely due to a read error. The V call is TRBV29-1, the J call TRBJ2-1, with 7 bases identical to TRBD2. There are 14 residues in the CDR3. Trimming cost V 8 bases and J 3 bases; bases outside gene matches: 10. Germline assignment: CDR1 SQVTM and CDR2 ANQGSEA. The CDR3 nucleotides read TGCAGCTTCGCTCCTAGCGGTAACTACAATGAGCAGTTCTAC. The encoded protein is CSFAPSGNYNEQFY.

Turning to this clonotype: Likely a read error: the CDR3 ends without its conserved phenylalanine or tryptophan. The limits of the CDR3 on the DNA are not certain, so only TCRdb's listed CDR3 is given. V gene TRBV20-1 combines with J gene TRBJ1-1; the table's D call of TRBD1 was not tested on the DNA. Ends included, the CDR3 has 13 residues. Germline CDR1 is DFQATT and CDR2 is SNEGSKA (reference sequence). CDR3 region: CSAIQGGDTESFL.

For this clonotype: The CDR3 carries no conserved terminal phenylalanine or tryptophan, so it likely arises from a read error. DNA for the CDR3: TGTAGTGTCGTAGGGACAGGGGGTCTTGGCGAGCAGTACTCC. Its protein product is CSVVGTGGLGEQYS. V is TRBV29-1 and J is TRBJ2-7; 11 nucleotides agree with TRBD1. The CDR3 has 14 residues. CDR1 and CDR2 from the germline V gene are SQVTM and ANQGSEA.

The chain recombines TRBV29-1 with TRBJ2-1, with 9 bases lining up with TRBD1. The trim removed 8 bases at V and 7 bases at J, leaving 18 bases unmatched. The length of the CDR3 is 16 residues. CDR1 and CDR2 from the germline V gene are SQVTM and ANQGSEA. CDR3 coding DNA: TGCAGCTCTAATGTCTGGAAGGACAGGGGAAATAATGAGCAGTTCTTC. Its protein is CSSNVWKDRGNNEQFF.

This chain connects TRBV6-5 to TRBJ2-7; D is possibly TRBD1 or TRBD2 (5 bases each). Germline CDR1 is MNHEY and CDR2 is SVGAGI. The V and J ends lost 8 bases and 7 bases respectively, with 21 bases between them. This CDR3 region has 14 residues. CDR3 sequence reads: CASQPGPAAYEQYF. Written as DNA, the CDR3 is TGTGCCAGCCAACCGGGACCAGCGGCATATGAGCAGTACTTC.

V and J are TRBV6-2 or TRBV6-3 and TRBJ2-2, with 7 bases fitting TRBD2. The germline V gene has CDR1 MNHEY and CDR2 SVGEGT. The V segment lost 0 bases and the J segment 17 bases; nucleotides outside the gene matches: 21. This CDR3 comprises 17 residues. The CDR3: CASSYSGGNRGTGEFFF. CDR3 in DNA: TGTGCCAGCAGTTACTCGGGGGGGAATCGCGGCACCGGGGAGTTCTTTTTT.

This clonotype was counted many times. The CDR3: CSARPSSYEQYF. In nucleotides, the CDR3 is TGCAGTGCTAGACCTAGCTCCTACGAGCAGTACTTC. This chain links TRBV20-1 with TRBJ2-7; D uncertain. The CDR3 runs to 12 residues. Germline CDR1 is DFQATT and CDR2 is SNEGSKA (reference sequence). V was clipped by 2 bases and J by 0 bases, with 5 bases between them.

The table lists this clonotype with a few counts. V and J are TRBV28 and TRBJ1-5; D not certain. Trimming left V 3 bases short and J 7 bases short, with 13 bases between. This CDR3 spans 14 amino acids. CDR1 MDHEN and CDR2 SYDVKM come from the germline V gene. The DNA for the CDR3 is TGTGCCAGCAGTTTGTTCGCGGGCGGACAGCCCCAGCATTTT. Amino acid sequence: CASSLFAGGQPQHF.

Details on this clonotype: At one end the junction does not follow the germline gene, possibly because of a read error. This chain connects TRBV5-4 to TRBJ2-3; D uncertain. Germline V gene data show CDR1 as SGHNT and CDR2 as YYREEE (reference sequence). There are 13 residues in the CDR3. The CDR3 DNA follows: TGTGCCAGCAGCGAAACTGGCACATATACGCAATATTTT. It specifies CASSETGTYTQYF.

This chain joins TRBV29-1 and TRBJ2-7; D is ambiguous. Trimming shortened V by 7 bases and J by 2 bases, and 18 bases separated the two germline ends. This CDR3 has 14 residues. Germline V gives CDR1 SQVTM, CDR2 ANQGSEA. CDR3 coding DNA: TGCAGCGCAACCCTGGCGACGAACCCCTACGAGCAGTACTTC. Its translation is CSATLATNPYEQYF.

Concerning this clonotype itself: At one end the junction does not follow the germline gene, possibly because of a read error. This sequence joins TRBV20-1 and TRBJ2-7; possibly TRBD2 for D (7 bases). CDR1 is DFQATT, CDR2 SNEGSKA, per germline (reference sequence). This CDR3 has 15 residues. CDR3 region: CSARDTGGGTYKQYF. DNA of the CDR3: TGTAGTGCTAGAGACACCGGCGGGGGCACCTACAAGCAGTACTTC.

Comments on this clonotype: The CDR3 does not close with the conserved phenylalanine or tryptophan, likely indicating a read error. V gene TRBV11-2 combines with J gene TRBJ2-1, with TRBD2 as a possible D gene (6 bases). The V end was cut by 3 bases, the J end by 13 bases, with 22 bases between. The CDR3 length is 15 residues. Looked up from germline, CDR1 is SGHAT and CDR2 is FQNNGV. As DNA, the CDR3 is TGTGCCAGCAGCTTTATAGTGGGAGGAGACAGTGATCAGTTCTAC. Its translation is CASSFIVGGDSDQFY.

As to this clonotype: At one boundary the junction diverges from the germline segment, which might be a read error. The CDR3 nucleotides are TGCTGTGTTAGACAGCCTCTACAAGAGGCCCAGTACTTC. Translation gives CCVRQPLQEAQYF. This rearrangement joins TRBV20-1 to TRBJ2-5; a possible D gene is TRBD1 (5 bases). Germline V CDR1 and CDR2: DFQATT, SNEGSKA (reference sequence). The CDR3 is 13 residues long.

This clonotype has just a few counts. The chain is built from TRBV11-1 and TRBJ2-7; 7 bases are a match to TRBD1. This CDR3 has 13 residues. The germline CDR1 and CDR2 sequences are SGHAT and FQDESV (reference sequence). V gave up 8 bases and J gave up 0 bases; unmatched junction bases: 4. This CDR3 is CASHWDSSYEQYF. The CDR3 region has the DNA TGTGCCAGCCACTGGGACAGCTCCTACGAGCAGTACTTC. The variable domain in full, completed from reference TRBV11-1 and TRBJ2-7, reads EAEVAQSPRYKITEKSQAVAFWCDPISGHATLYWYRQILGQGPELLVQFQDESVVDDSQLPKDRFSAERLKGVDSTLKIQPAELGDSAMYLCASHWDSSYEQYFGPGTRLTVT.

The sample holds one count of this clonotype. At one end the junction does not follow the germline gene, possibly because of a read error. V gene TRBV4-2 combines with J gene TRBJ1-4; no clear D gene. CDR3 length: 15 residues. CDR1 and CDR2 from the germline V gene are LGHNA and YNFKEQ. The CDR3 protein is CARSQDWDLNEKLFF. CDR3 nucleotide sequence: TGTGCCAGAAGCCAAGATTGGGATCTCAATGAAAAACTGTTTTTT.

The chain is built from TRBV4-1 and TRBJ1-4, with D perhaps matching TRBD1 (5 bases). The V and J ends lost 4 bases and 6 bases respectively, with 15 bases between them. Germline V gene sequence: CDR1 MGHRA, CDR2 YSYEKL. The CDR3 is 15 amino acids. The CDR3 region has the DNA TGCGCCAGCAGCCTTATACGGGGCTCCGATGAAAAACTGTTTTTT. Encoded protein: CASSLIRGSDEKLFF.

Worth noting for this clonotype: This may arise from a read error, as a much more abundant clone is one base away. This chain links TRBV28 with TRBJ1-1; the D gene is possibly TRBD1 (5 bases). V lost 10 bases and J 7 bases, leaving 16 bases between the germline ends. Germline V CDR1 and CDR2: MDHEN, SYDVKM. The CDR3 is 12 amino acids. The DNA for the CDR3 is TGTGCCAACACAACCGGGACGGATGAAGCTTTCTTT. Protein sequence: CANTTGTDEAFF.

This chain joins TRBV12-3 or TRBV12-4 and TRBJ1-1, with 7 bases that match TRBD1. V shed 7 bases, J shed 6 bases, and the junction held 14 bases outside the gene matches. The CDR3 is made up of 15 amino acids. The CDR3 reads CASIQQGQCNPEAFF. The CDR3 DNA reads as TGTGCCAGCATCCAACAGGGACAGTGTAACCCTGAAGCTTTCTTT.

With respect to this clonotype: At one end the junction does not follow the germline gene, possibly because of a read error. CDR3 amino acids: CASGFVTGVTYEQYF. The CDR3 nucleotides are TGTGCCAGCGGCTTCGTGACAGGGGTTACATACGAGCAGTACTTC. The chain couples TRBV11-2 to TRBJ2-7; 8 bases line up with TRBD1. CDR3 size: 15 residues. Germline loops: CDR1 SGHAT, CDR2 FQNNGV.

About this clonotype itself: Relative to the germline gene, one junction end is altered; a read error may explain this. This rearrangement joins TRBV6-5 to TRBJ2-5; D not certain. CDR1 and CDR2 (germline): MNHEY, SVGAGI. The CDR3 loop spans 12 amino acids. The CDR3 DNA reads as TGTGCCAGCAGTCGCATCTCAGAGACCCAATATTTC. It specifies CASSRISETQYF.

This clonotype occurred a few times. Given a much more abundant clone one base away, this may be a read error. The chain has TRBV24-1 and TRBJ2-1; D unclear. The CDR3 covers 10 residues. Germline V CDR1 and CDR2: KGHDR, SFDVKD. V was clipped by 9 bases and J by 7 bases, with 6 bases between them. CDR3 bases: TGTGCCACCCGACGTAATGAGCAGTTCTTC. Its translation: CATRRNEQFF.

Comment on this clonotype: The conserved phenylalanine or tryptophan normally closing the CDR3 is absent here, so this likely arose from a read error. The rearrangement links TRBV20-1 to TRBJ2-3, with D perhaps matching TRBD1 (5 bases). Looked up from germline, CDR1 is DFQATT and CDR2 is SNEGSKA (reference sequence). Trimming shortened V by 1 base and J by 5 bases, and 19 bases separated the two germline ends. This CDR3 region has 16 residues. The CDR3 bases are TGCAGTGCTAGAGTCTCCCAGGGTAGTACGGTAGATACGCAGTATTAT. Translated, it gives CSARVSQGSTVDTQYY.

As regards this clonotype: Likely a read error: the CDR3 ends without its conserved phenylalanine or tryptophan. The chain carries TRBV20-1 and TRBJ2-7; TRBD1 agrees at 8 bases. With V trimmed by 6 bases and J by 0 bases, 13 bases remained unmatched. CDR3 length: 16 amino acids. Germline assignment: CDR1 DFQATT and CDR2 SNEGSKA (reference sequence). The CDR3, as DNA: TGCAGTGCCGCTAGGCCCAGACAGGGGAGCTCCTACGAGCAGTACTTA. It translates to CSAARPRQGSSYEQYL.

In the case of this clonotype: One end of the junction fails to match germline, which may point to a read error. The gene calls are TRBV29-1 and TRBJ1-1, with 7 bases fitting TRBD1. The CDR3 is made up of 14 amino acids. Per the germline V gene, CDR1 is SQVTM and CDR2 is ANQGSEA. The CDR3 DNA follows: TGTAGCGTTATAGTCAGGGGGTCGGTCCCTGAAGCTCTCTTT. Translation gives CSVIVRGSVPEALF.

Comments on this clonotype: Because the CDR3 is missing its conserved closing phenylalanine or tryptophan, this is likely a read error. No DNA is shown, since the ends of the CDR3 on it are uncertain; the CDR3 is the one TCRdb lists. This chain joins TRBV25-1 and TRBJ1-6; TRBD1 is taken as the D call from the table, unchecked against the DNA. Germline V gene data show CDR1 as MGHDK and CDR2 as SYGVNS. The CDR3 adds up to 14 amino acids, both ends counted. The CDR3 protein is CASSPAGDNSPIHL.